This T cell receptor (beta chain) was captured in a study of T cells expressing NK-cell markers. CDR3 length: 14 amino acids. CDR1 and CDR2 (germline): KGHDR, SFDVKD. In regard to this clonotype: Its antigen is still unknown.

Findings and limits, study-wide: In a few donors, dominant clonotypes made up about 25-60.1% of CD3+CD56-NKG2C+ cells. More than 5 donors carried dominant NKG2C+ clonotypes that made up roughly 1.0-7.5% of their CD8+ T cells.

UMIs accompanied the 5'RACE template switching by which TCR beta cDNA was made. TCRdb reanalyzed the 5' RACE reads and collapses them to one entry per CDR3 protein, without DNA. Its table lists some 460,000 distinct CDR3 sequences. The chain links TRBV24-1 to TRBJ1-2. Sequenced input: blood T cells: a sorted CD56 or NKG2C T cell subset, CD4+ or CD8+ T cells, or bulk PBMC T cells (not recorded which). This sequence originates from a woman between 45 and 65 years old in good health. CDR3 loop: CATSSWPAGNGYTF.